The 24 T cell receptor beta chains given below trace back to one sample, sequenced in a study of blood T cell repertoires in COVID-19. Here immunoSEQ multiplex PCR was the method, and the copy in TCRdb shows in-frame clones only, minus some. The sample lists approximately 170,000 clones; 89% were seen once. Sequenced input: PBMCs or T cells enriched from blood (not recorded which). These receptors originate from a young woman who had recovered from COVID-19.

This clone was seen more than once but under ten times. In nucleotides, the CDR3 is TGTGCCAGCAGTAACGGAGACAGGCCTAATGAAAAACTGTTTTTT. It codes for CASSNGDRPNEKLFF. The V gene is TRBV6-5, the J gene TRBJ1-4, with D possibly TRBD1 on 6 matching bases. Per germline, CDR1 MNHEY and CDR2 SVGAGI. V lost 5 bases and J lost 3, with 13 bases in between. This CDR3 is built from 15 residues.

The chain combines TRBV4-1 with TRBJ2-7; TRBD2 matches 8 bases. The CDR3 loop spans 15 amino acids. Germline CDR1 and CDR2: MGHRA and YSYEKL. V lost 2 bases and J lost 4; bases outside the gene matches: 7. CDR3 coding DNA: TGCGCCAGCAGCCAACAGCGGGAGACCCTTTACGAGCAGTACTTC. It codes for CASSQQRETLYEQYF.

The J gene is TRBJ2-1, the V gene TRBV28, with D perhaps TRBD1 (5 bases). The CDR3 has 12 amino acids. V lost 5 bases to trimming and J lost 10 bases, with 12 bases between them. Germline loops: CDR1 MDHEN, CDR2 SYDVKM. In nucleotides, the CDR3 is TGTGCCAGCAGTCTACAGGTGGGCGAGCAGTTCTTC. Protein product: CASSLQVGEQFF. The variable domain in full, with the rest retrieved from reference TRBV28 and TRBJ2-1, is DVKVTQSSRYLVKRTGEKVFLECVQDMDHENMFWYRQDPGLGLRLIYFSYDVKMKEKGDIPEGYSVSREKKERFSLILESASTNQTSMYLCASSLQVGEQFFGPGTRLTVL.

This sequence joins TRBV15 and TRBJ2-6, with D perhaps matching TRBD2 (5 bases). The CDR3 sequence is 16 residues long. CDR1 LNHNV and CDR2 YYDKDF come from the germline V gene (reference sequence). V shed 0 bases and J shed 4 bases, with 10 bases lying between them. The CDR3 DNA sequence: TGTGCCACCAGCAGAGATCGGGGTACCGGGGCCAACGTCCTGACTTTC. Translated, it gives CATSRDRGTGANVLTF. The full variable domain, its missing parts supplied by reference TRBV15 and TRBJ2-6, is DAMVIQNPRYQVTQFGKPVTLSCSQTLNHNVMYWYQQKSSQAPKLLFHYYDKDFNNEADTPDNFQSRRPNTSFCFLDIRSPGLGDTAMYLCATSRDRGTGANVLTFGAGSRLTVL.

V gene TRBV28 combines with J gene TRBJ1-2; D is unresolved. V was trimmed by 6 bases and J by 0 bases, leaving 11 bases between them. Germline values: CDR1 MDHEN, CDR2 SYDVKM. The CDR3 extends over 14 amino acids. The chain's CDR3 is CASSEGRANYGYTF. The CDR3 coding sequence is TGTGCCAGCAGCGAGGGAAGAGCTAACTATGGCTACACCTTC.

This chain joins TRBV10-3 and TRBJ2-5; D is perhaps TRBD2 (5 bases). V was trimmed by 0 bases and J by 2 bases, leaving 13 bases between them. The length of the CDR3 is 16 residues. Germline V gene lookup returns CDR1 ENHRY and CDR2 SYGVKD. In nucleotides, the CDR3 is TGTGCCATCAGTGAGTCGATCGAGGACTTTCAAGAGACCCAGTACTTC. This encodes CAISESIEDFQETQYF.

The rearrangement uses TRBV5-1 and TRBJ1-1; weak D call: TRBD1 (5 bases). Between the trimmed V and J ends, which lost 0 bases and 4 bases, there was a span of 10 bases. Germline CDR1 is SGHRS and CDR2 is YFSETQ. The CDR3 is made up of 14 amino acids. In nucleotides, the CDR3 is TGCGCCAGCAGCTTGGCGGGGGAACTCACTGAAGCTTTCTTT. As protein: CASSLAGELTEAFF.

V gene TRBV6-5 combines with J gene TRBJ2-3; 9 bases fit TRBD1. Germline loops: CDR1 MNHEY, CDR2 SVGAGI. The CDR3 is 15 amino acids. V dropped 5 bases and J dropped 1; count of bases not matched to a gene: 4. CDR3 amino acids: CASSKRTGGTDTQYF. In DNA form, the CDR3 reads TGTGCCAGCAGTAAAAGGACAGGGGGCACAGATACGCAGTATTTT.

The gene calls are TRBV2 and TRBJ1-6; 7 bases align to TRBD1. Germline V gene sequence: CDR1 SNHLY, CDR2 FYNNEI. V lost 10 bases and J lost 8; bases outside the gene matches: 8. There are 13 residues in the CDR3. The CDR3 bases are TGTGCCATAATCACAGGGGAGGATTCACCCCTCCACTTT. Translation gives CAIITGEDSPLHF.

The count of this clone is one. The V gene is TRBV6-5, the J gene TRBJ2-1, with D perhaps TRBD2 (7 bases). Per the germline V gene, CDR1 is MNHEY and CDR2 is SVGAGI. V lost 7 bases, J lost 9 bases, and 10 bases lay in between. The CDR3 is made up of 11 amino acids. The CDR3 region has the DNA TGTGCCAGCATTAGGGGGGGTGAGCAGTTCTTC. Amino acids: CASIRGGEQFF.

This clone appeared a single time. The chain couples TRBV7-3 to TRBJ2-2; D might be TRBD2 (5 bases). V gave up 4 bases and J gave up 5 bases, with 20 bases separating them. This CDR3 region has 17 residues. Per the germline V gene, CDR1 is SGHTA and CDR2 is FQGTGA. The CDR3 loop reads CASSSQDPGSQTGELFF. The CDR3 nucleotides are TGTGCCAGCAGCTCCCAGGACCCGGGAAGCCAGACCGGGGAGCTGTTTTTT.

V usage is TRBV6-2 or TRBV6-3 and J usage is TRBJ2-7, with TRBD2 matching over 8 bases. In germline, CDR1 is MNHEY, CDR2 SVGEGT. The CDR3 spans 14 residues. Losses at the gene ends were 5 bases for V and 5 bases for J; bases not matched to a gene: 8. The CDR3 is CASSPIGRGDEQYF. As DNA, the CDR3 is TGTGCCAGCAGTCCCATCGGGAGGGGCGACGAGCAGTACTTC.

This rearrangement joins TRBV28 to TRBJ1-1; 10 bases are a match to TRBD1. Per germline, CDR1 MDHEN and CDR2 SYDVKM. This CDR3 comprises 17 residues. The junction had 15 bases not matched to a gene; V was cut back by 6 bases and J by 5 bases. CDR3 sequence (DNA): TGTGCCAGCAGGCCAAGACGAGGGACAGGGGTGTTGACTGAAGCTTTCTTT. Translated: CASRPRRGTGVLTEAFF.

This rearrangement joins TRBV3-1 (or the pseudogene TRBV3-2) to TRBJ1-6; 8 nucleotides align to TRBD1. CDR1 and CDR2 from the germline V gene are LGHDT and YNNKEL (reference sequence). CDR3 size: 16 residues. Losses at the gene ends were 1 base for V and 9 bases for J; bases not matched to a gene: 8. The CDR3 is CASSQATGTGGSPLHF. The DNA for the CDR3 is TGTGCCAGCAGCCAAGCTACCGGGACAGGAGGTTCACCCCTCCACTTT.

This clone was observed a single time. V usage is TRBV30 and J usage is TRBJ2-3, with D perhaps matching TRBD1 (6 bases). Germline CDR1 reads GTSNPN; CDR2 reads SVGIG (reference sequence). Trimming pared 4 bases from V and 8 bases from J, leaving 19 bases between. This CDR3 contains 14 residues. This CDR3 is CAWTPGATSVTQYF. CDR3 bases: TGTGCCTGGACTCCAGGGGCTACCTCGGTTACGCAGTATTTT.

The rearrangement uses TRBV9 and TRBJ2-7; 7 positions agree with TRBD2. CDR1 is SGDLS, CDR2 YYNGEE, per germline. Trimming at V came to 4 bases and at J to 4 bases, leaving 11 bases not matched to a gene. CDR3 length equals 15 residues. This CDR3 reads CASSSSGAGWYEQYF. The CDR3 DNA reads TGTGCCAGCAGCAGTTCGGGAGCGGGATGGTACGAGCAGTACTTC.

The chain uses TRBV19 and TRBJ2-1; 9 nucleotides agree with TRBD1. The CDR3 is 14 amino acids. V dropped 5 bases and J dropped 4; count of bases not matched to a gene: 3. Germline V gene sequence: CDR1 LNHDA, CDR2 SQIVND (reference sequence). The CDR3 spells CASSPGQGYNEQFF. CDR3 in DNA: TGTGCCAGTAGTCCGGGACAGGGTTACAATGAGCAGTTCTTC. Looking up the rest from reference TRBV19 and TRBJ2-1 gives the full variable domain: DGGITQSPKYLFRKEGQNVTLSCEQNLNHDAMYWYRQDPGQGLRLIYYSQIVNDFQKGDIAEGYSVSREKKESFPLTVTSAQKNPTAFYLCASSPGQGYNEQFFGPGTRLTVL.

The chain uses TRBV28 and TRBJ2-5, with D uncertain. Per the germline V gene, CDR1 is MDHEN and CDR2 is SYDVKM. V was shortened by 2 bases and J by 5 bases, with 9 bases between the two germline ends. CDR3 length equals 13 residues. CDR3 in amino acids: CASSLRHPETQYF. CDR3 nucleotide sequence: TGTGCCAGCAGTTTACGACACCCCGAGACCCAGTACTTC. The entire variable domain, with the rest obtained from reference TRBV28 and TRBJ2-5, is as follows: DVKVTQSSRYLVKRTGEKVFLECVQDMDHENMFWYRQDPGLGLRLIYFSYDVKMKEKGDIPEGYSVSREKKERFSLILESASTNQTSMYLCASSLRHPETQYFGPGTRLLVL.

The rearrangement links TRBV27 to TRBJ2-7, with 9 bases identical to TRBD1. The CDR3 is 14 amino acids. Trimming at V came to 1 base and at J to 6 bases, leaving 4 bases not matched to a gene. In germline, CDR1 is MNHEY, CDR2 SMNVEV (reference sequence). DNA of the CDR3: TGTGCCAGCAGTTTATGGGGACAGGGAGCCGAGCAGTACTTC. Amino acid sequence: CASSLWGQGAEQYF.

A few counts support this clone. This chain joins TRBV5-8 and TRBJ2-7; 8 nucleotides align to TRBD2. V lost 7 bases and J lost 7; bases outside the gene matches: 10. Germline V gene sequence: CDR1 SGHTS, CDR2 YDEGEE. This CDR3 contains 13 residues. The CDR3 spells CASLSGGPREQYF. The CDR3 DNA sequence: TGTGCCAGCTTGTCGGGAGGGCCAAGGGAGCAGTACTTC.

The chain joins TRBV28 to TRBJ2-7; TRBD1 agrees at 10 bases. The junction had 12 bases not matched to a gene; V was cut back by 10 bases and J by 3 bases. The germline V gene encodes CDR1 MDHEN and CDR2 SYDVKM. The CDR3 is 15 residues long. CDR3: CATVSPGQGIYEQYF. CDR3 nucleotide sequence: TGTGCCACCGTCTCCCCGGGACAGGGGATCTACGAGCAGTACTTC. The full variable domain, rest sourced from reference TRBV28 and TRBJ2-7, is DVKVTQSSRYLVKRTGEKVFLECVQDMDHENMFWYRQDPGLGLRLIYFSYDVKMKEKGDIPEGYSVSREKKERFSLILESASTNQTSMYLCATVSPGQGIYEQYFGPGTRLTVT.

The V and J genes are TRBV21-1 and TRBJ2-5; the table assigns TRBD2, which was not confirmed against the DNA. TRBV21-1 is labeled a pseudogene. The CDR3 runs 17 residues. Here the CDR3 DNA reads TGTGCCAGCAGCAAAGCCCCTAATGATACCTCACAAGAGACCCAGTACTTC. Encoded protein: CASSKAPNDTSQETQYF.

V usage is TRBV29-1 and J usage is TRBJ1-4; a possible D gene is TRBD1 (6 bases). Trimming took 1 base from V and 8 from J, leaving 23 bases between them. This CDR3 comprises 17 residues. In germline, CDR1 is SQVTM, CDR2 ANQGSEA. CDR3 residues: CSVEGPNRELKREKLFF. The CDR3 DNA sequence: TGCAGCGTTGAAGGGCCCAACAGGGAGCTGAAAAGGGAAAAACTGTTTTTT.

This clone showed up just a few times. As DNA, the CDR3 is TGTGCCAGCAGCCAGACGACTAGCGGGAGGACCAATGAGCAGTTCTTC. Its protein is CASSQTTSGRTNEQFF. The genes are TRBV7-9 and TRBJ2-1; 13 bases match TRBD2. CDR3 length equals 16 residues. V was clipped by 5 bases and J by 6 bases; unmatched bases: 7. CDR1 and CDR2 (germline): SEHNR, FQNEAQ (reference sequence).